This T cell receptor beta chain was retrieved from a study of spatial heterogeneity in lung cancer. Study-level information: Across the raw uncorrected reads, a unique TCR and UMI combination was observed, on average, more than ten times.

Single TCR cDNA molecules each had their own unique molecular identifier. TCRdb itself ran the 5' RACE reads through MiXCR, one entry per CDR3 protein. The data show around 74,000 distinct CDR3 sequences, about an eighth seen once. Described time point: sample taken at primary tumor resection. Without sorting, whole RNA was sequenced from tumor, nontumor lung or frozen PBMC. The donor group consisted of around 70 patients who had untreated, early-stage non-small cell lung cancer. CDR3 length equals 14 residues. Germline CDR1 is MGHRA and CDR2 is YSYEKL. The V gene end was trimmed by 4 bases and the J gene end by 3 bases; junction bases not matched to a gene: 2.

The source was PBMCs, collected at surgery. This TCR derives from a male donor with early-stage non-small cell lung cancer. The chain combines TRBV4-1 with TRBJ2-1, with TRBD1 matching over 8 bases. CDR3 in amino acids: CASSRGQGYNEQFF. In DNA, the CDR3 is TGCGCCAGCAGCCGAGGACAGGGCTACAATGAGCAGTTCTTC.